These T cell receptor beta chains were read from a single sample in a study of prognosis after radiotherapy for stage I lung cancer. Via MiXCR, TCRdb re-called the multiplex PCR reads, giving one row per CDR3 protein. Of under 13,000 distinct CDR3 sequences listed, 45% to 65% were seen once; the top ten hold 7% to 7.5%. The sample in question was PBMCs, obtained before or after stereotactic body radiation therapy (not recorded which). These TCRs come from a donor at least 50 years old with non-small cell lung cancer. The CDR3 runs from the conserved cysteine through the conserved F or W. D genes are given only for firm matches. Rows may omit the clone size; those that give it use once, few, many or a size class.

clone_size j_call v_call d_call cdr3_length cdr3_nt cdr3_aa
- TRBJ1-5 TRBV19 TRBD1 19 TGTGCCAGTAGTTACCCCGCCGGGACAGGGGGCTCAACGAATCAGCCCCAGCATTTT CASSYPAGTGGSTNQPQHF
once TRBJ2-1 TRBV11-2 TRBD1 14 TGTGCCAGCAGCCGGGACAGGGATTACAATGAGCAGTTCTTC CASSRDRDYNEQFF
- TRBJ2-5 TRBV30 TRBD2 16 TGTGCCTGGAGAAGGAGGTACGGCGGGGGTAAGGAGACCCAGTACTTC CAWRRRYGGGKETQYF
many TRBJ2-1 TRBV5-4 TRBD2 16 TGTGCCAGCAGCTCCGGGACTAGCGGGAGGGGAAATGAGCAGTTCTTC CASSSGTSGRGNEQFF
- TRBJ2-2 TRBV7-9 - 14 TGTGCCAGCAGCCCAGCGCCAACCACCGGGGAGCTGTTTTTT CASSPAPTTGELFF
- TRBJ2-1 TRBV28 - 11 TGTGCCAGCAGCCACAGAGCTGAGCAGTTCTTC CASSHRAEQFF
few TRBJ2-7 TRBV11-2 - 13 TGTGCCAGCAGCAACCGACAGGGAGGCGAGCAGTACTTC CASSNRQGGEQYF
- TRBJ1-2 TRBV20-1 - 14 TGCAGTGCGCCTCCCGGCCCTGATGTTTATGGCTACACCTTC CSAPPGPDVYGYTF
- TRBJ2-7 TRBV28 - 13 TGTGCCAGCATGGTCGGGATTGTGTACGAGCAGTACTTC CASMVGIVYEQYF
- TRBJ2-7 TRBV28 - 15 TGTGCCAGCAGTCTCCGAGACAGGTTAGTCTCGTTGCATTACTTC CASSLRDRLVSLHYF
medium-sized TRBJ1-2 TRBV5-6 - 14 TGTGCCAGCAGCTTGGGCAGGGGCGGCTATGGCTACACCTTC CASSLGRGGYGYTF
- TRBJ2-1 TRBV7-9 - 12 TGTGCCAGCAGCAGAAGCCGGAATGAGCAGTTCTTC CASSRSRNEQFF
- TRBJ1-1 TRBV20-1 - 14 TGCAGTGCCCAAGCGGAGGCGGGTAACACTGAAGCTTTCTTT CSAQAEAGNTEAFF
medium-sized TRBJ2-3 TRBV10-3 - 13 TGTGCCATCAGGAAGGGGGGCGGGGATACGCAGTATTTT CAIRKGGGDTQYF
- TRBJ2-1 TRBV20-1 - 12 TGCAGTGCTAGAAGGCACTACCTTGAGCAGCTCTTC CSARRHYLEQLF
few TRBJ1-3 TRBV7-8 - 14 TGTGCCAGCAGTTTACCGGGAGCTGGAAACACCATATATTTT CASSLPGAGNTIYF
- TRBJ1-3 TRBV6-2/TRBV6-3 - 15 TGTGCCAGCAGTTACTCCGGAGAATGGGGAAACACCATATATTTT CASSYSGEWGNTIYF
many TRBJ2-7 TRBV5-4 TRBD2 15 TGTGCCAGCAGCAAGAGCGGGGAAAGCTCCTACGAGCAGTACTTC CASSKSGESSYEQYF
medium-sized TRBJ1-5 TRBV27 TRBD1 15 TGTGCCAGCAGTTTATCAGGGACAGAATATCAGCCCCAGCATTTT CASSLSGTEYQPQHF
once TRBJ2-1 TRBV27 - 17 TGTGCCAGCAGCTCTCGACCAGGGGTGGAACCCTACAATGAGCAGTTCTTC CASSSRPGVEPYNEQFF
medium-sized TRBJ1-2 TRBV6-2/TRBV6-3 - 12 TGTGCCAGCAGTTACTCCTCGGGGCAATCACTCTTC CASSYSSGQSLF
- TRBJ1-6 TRBV6-2/TRBV6-3 - 16 TGTTCCAGCAGTAAGGACATGGGACAATATAATTCACCCCTCCACTTT CSSSKDMGQYNSPLHF
few TRBJ2-3 TRBV5-1 TRBD2 18 TGTGCCAGCAGCTTGGGGGGACTAGCGGGGGGGCTAGGAGATACGCAGTATTTT CASSLGGLAGGLGDTQYF
many TRBJ2-3 TRBV6-1 TRBD2 15 TGTGCCAGCAGGATACTAGCGACTAGCACAGATACGCAGTATTTT CASRILATSTDTQYF
medium-sized TRBJ2-7 TRBV9 TRBD1 15 TGTGCCAGCAGCGATCTCCAGGGGGTTTACCACGAGCAGTACTTC CASSDLQGVYHEQYF
- TRBJ1-2 TRBV6-1 TRBD1 14 TGTGCCAGCAGTGTGATCAGGGGGCCAGGTGGCTACACCTTC CASSVIRGPGGYTF
- TRBJ1-5 TRBV7-8 - 16 TGTGCCATCAGCCCCCTACGGGGGATTGGCAATCAGCCCCAGCATTTT CAISPLRGIGNQPQHF
large TRBJ2-3 TRBV28 TRBD2 18 TGTGCCAGCAGTTTACACCCAGCGGGAACACAAAGTTGGGATACGCAGTATTTT CASSLHPAGTQSWDTQYF
many TRBJ2-1 TRBV5-1 TRBD2 15 TGCGCCAGCAGCCGAGACGGGGGGGCGGGCAATGAGCAGTTCTTC CASSRDGGAGNEQFF
- TRBJ1-6 TRBV7-9 TRBD1 15 TGTGCCAGCAGCGATTACAGGGGGTCTAATTCACCCCTCCACTTT CASSDYRGSNSPLHF
medium-sized TRBJ2-3 TRBV12-3/TRBV12-4 - 14 TGTGCCAGCGGGGAGGCTAGGTGGACAGATACGCAGTATTTT CASGEARWTDTQYF
medium-sized TRBJ2-7 TRBV25-1 - 15 TGTGCCAGCAGCGTCGGGGGAACCCGCCGAGGGGAGCAGTACTTC CASSVGGTRRGEQYF
medium-sized TRBJ2-7 TRBV6-5 TRBD2 15 TGTGCCAGCAGTTACGTTAGCGGGAGTCTCTACGAGCAGTACTTC CASSYVSGSLYEQYF
medium-sized TRBJ1-1 TRBV3-1 - 13 TGTGCCAGCAGCCAAGTAACGGGGACTGAAGCTTTCTTT CASSQVTGTEAFF
medium-sized TRBJ2-3 TRBV11-3 TRBD2 17 TGTGCCAGCAGCTTAATCATAGCGGGGGGTTACACAGATACGCAGTATTTT CASSLIIAGGYTDTQYF
medium-sized TRBJ1-4 TRBV28 - 14 TGTGCCAGCAGTTTCAGTACACAGAATGAAAAACTGTTTTTT CASSFSTQNEKLFF
- TRBJ1-6 TRBV12-3/TRBV12-4 - 13 TGTGCCAGCAGTTCCGACGGGAATTCACCCCTCCACTTT CASSSDGNSPLHF
- TRBJ2-7 TRBV24-1 - 11 TGTGCCACCAGTGATTTGTACGAGCAGTACTTC CATSDLYEQYF